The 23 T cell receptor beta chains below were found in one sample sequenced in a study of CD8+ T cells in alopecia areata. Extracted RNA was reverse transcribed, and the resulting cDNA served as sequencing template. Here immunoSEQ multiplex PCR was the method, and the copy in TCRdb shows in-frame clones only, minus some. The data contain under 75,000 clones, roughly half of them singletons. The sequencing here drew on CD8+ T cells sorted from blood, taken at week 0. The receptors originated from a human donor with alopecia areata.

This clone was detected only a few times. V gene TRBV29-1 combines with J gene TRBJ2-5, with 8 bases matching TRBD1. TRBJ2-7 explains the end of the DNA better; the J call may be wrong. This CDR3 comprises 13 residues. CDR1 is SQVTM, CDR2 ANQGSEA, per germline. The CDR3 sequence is CSVGEGQVYEQYF. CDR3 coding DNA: TGCAGCGTTGGAGAGGGACAGGTCTACGAGCAGTACTTC.

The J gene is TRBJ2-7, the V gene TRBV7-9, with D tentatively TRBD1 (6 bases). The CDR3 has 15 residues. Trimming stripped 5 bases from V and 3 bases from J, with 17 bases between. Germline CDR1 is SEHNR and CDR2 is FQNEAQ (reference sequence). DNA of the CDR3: TGTGCCAGCAGCCCCCCCCGGACAGAAGACTACGAGCAGTACTTC. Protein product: CASSPPRTEDYEQYF.

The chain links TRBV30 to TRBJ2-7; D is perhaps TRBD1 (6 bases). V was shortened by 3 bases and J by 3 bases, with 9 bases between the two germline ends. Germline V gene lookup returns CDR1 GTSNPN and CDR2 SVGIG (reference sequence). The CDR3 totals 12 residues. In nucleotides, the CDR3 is TGTGCCTGGAGAACAGGGATCTACGAGCAGTACTTC. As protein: CAWRTGIYEQYF.

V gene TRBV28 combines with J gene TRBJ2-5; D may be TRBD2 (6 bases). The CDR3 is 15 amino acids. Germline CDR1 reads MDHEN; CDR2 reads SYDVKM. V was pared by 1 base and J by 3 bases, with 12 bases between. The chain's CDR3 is CASSLYFGGEETQYF. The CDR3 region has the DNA TGTGCCAGCAGTTTATATTTCGGGGGAGAAGAGACCCAGTACTTC.

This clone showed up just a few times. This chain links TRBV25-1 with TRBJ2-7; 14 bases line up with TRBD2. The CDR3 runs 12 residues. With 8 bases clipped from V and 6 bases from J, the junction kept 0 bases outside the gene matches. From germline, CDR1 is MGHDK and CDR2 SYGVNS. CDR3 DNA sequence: TGTGCCAGCGGGACTAGCGGGAGCGAGCAGTACTTC. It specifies CASGTSGSEQYF.

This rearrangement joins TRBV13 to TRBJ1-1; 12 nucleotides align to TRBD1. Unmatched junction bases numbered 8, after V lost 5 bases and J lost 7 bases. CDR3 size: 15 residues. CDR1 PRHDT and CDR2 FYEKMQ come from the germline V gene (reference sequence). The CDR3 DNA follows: TGTGCCAGCAGCCCTGAGGGACAGGGGGCTGTTGAAGCTTTCTTT. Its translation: CASSPEGQGAVEAFF. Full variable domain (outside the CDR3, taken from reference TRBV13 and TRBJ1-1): AAGVIQSPRHLIKEKRETATLKCYPIPRHDTVYWYQQGPGQDPQFLISFYEKMQSDKGSIPDRFSAQQFSDYHSELNMSSLELGDSALYFCASSPEGQGAVEAFFGQGTRLTVV.

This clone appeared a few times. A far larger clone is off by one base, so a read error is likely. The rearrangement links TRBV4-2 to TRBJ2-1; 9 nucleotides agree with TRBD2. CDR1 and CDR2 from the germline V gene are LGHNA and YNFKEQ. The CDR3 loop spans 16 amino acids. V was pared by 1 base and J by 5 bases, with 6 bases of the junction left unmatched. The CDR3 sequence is CASSQGASGTDNEQFF. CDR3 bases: TGTGCCAGCAGCCAAGGGGCTAGCGGGACAGACAATGAGCAGTTCTTC.

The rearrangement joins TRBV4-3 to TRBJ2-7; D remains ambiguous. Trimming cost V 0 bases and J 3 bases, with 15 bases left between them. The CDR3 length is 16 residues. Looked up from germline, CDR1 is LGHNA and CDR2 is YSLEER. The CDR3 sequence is CASSQDRGPRFYEQYF. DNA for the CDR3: TGCGCCAGCAGCCAAGATCGCGGCCCGCGGTTCTACGAGCAGTACTTC.

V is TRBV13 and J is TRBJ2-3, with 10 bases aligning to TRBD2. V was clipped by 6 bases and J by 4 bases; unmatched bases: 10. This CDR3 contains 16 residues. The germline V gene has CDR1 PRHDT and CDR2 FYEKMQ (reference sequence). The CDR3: CASSPPERGGADTQYF. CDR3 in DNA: TGTGCCAGCAGTCCCCCTGAGCGGGGGGGAGCAGATACGCAGTATTTT. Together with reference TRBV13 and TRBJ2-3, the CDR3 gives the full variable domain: AAGVIQSPRHLIKEKRETATLKCYPIPRHDTVYWYQQGPGQDPQFLISFYEKMQSDKGSIPDRFSAQQFSDYHSELNMSSLELGDSALYFCASSPPERGGADTQYFGPGTRLTVL.

Here the CDR3 reads CASSPRQGVSYEQYF. CDR3 coding DNA: TGTGCCAGCAGCCCCCGACAGGGCGTCTCCTACGAGCAGTACTTC. V usage is TRBV27 and J usage is TRBJ2-7; 7 bases align to TRBD1. The CDR3 has 15 residues. Germline values: CDR1 MNHEY, CDR2 SMNVEV (reference sequence). V trimming: 6 bases; J trimming: 0 bases; junction bases outside the gene matches: 8.

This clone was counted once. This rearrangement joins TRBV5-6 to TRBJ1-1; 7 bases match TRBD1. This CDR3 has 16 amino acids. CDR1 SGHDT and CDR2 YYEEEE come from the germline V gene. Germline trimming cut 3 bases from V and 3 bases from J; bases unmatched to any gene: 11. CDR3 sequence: CASSWRDSRHYTEAFF. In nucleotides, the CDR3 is TGTGCCAGCAGCTGGCGGGACAGCCGCCACTACACTGAAGCTTTCTTT.

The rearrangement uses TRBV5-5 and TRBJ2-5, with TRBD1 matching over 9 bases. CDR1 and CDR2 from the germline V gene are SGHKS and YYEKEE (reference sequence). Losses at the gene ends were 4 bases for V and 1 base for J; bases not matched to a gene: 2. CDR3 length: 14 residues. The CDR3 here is CASSPGQGQETQYF. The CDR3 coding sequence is TGTGCCAGCAGCCCGGGACAGGGCCAAGAGACCCAGTACTTC. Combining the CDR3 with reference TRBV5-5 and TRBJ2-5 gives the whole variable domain DAGVTQSPTHLIKTRGQQVTLRCSPISGHKSVSWYQQVLGQGPQFIFQYYEKEERGRGNFPDRFSARQFPNYSSELNVNALLLGDSALYLCASSPGQGQETQYFGPGTRLLVL.

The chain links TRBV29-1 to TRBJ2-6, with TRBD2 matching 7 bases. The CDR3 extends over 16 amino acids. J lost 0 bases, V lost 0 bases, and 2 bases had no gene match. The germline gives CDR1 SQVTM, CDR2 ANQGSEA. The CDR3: CSVEEGGTSGANVLTF. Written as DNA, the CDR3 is TGCAGCGTTGAAGAGGGAGGGACCTCTGGGGCCAACGTCCTGACTTTC.

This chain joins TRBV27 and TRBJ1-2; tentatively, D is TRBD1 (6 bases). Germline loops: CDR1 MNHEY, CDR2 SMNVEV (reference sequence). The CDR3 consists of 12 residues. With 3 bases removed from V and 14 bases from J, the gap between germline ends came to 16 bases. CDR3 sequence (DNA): TGTGCCAGCAGTTTCATAGGGACATCCCTAACCTTC. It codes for CASSFIGTSLTF.

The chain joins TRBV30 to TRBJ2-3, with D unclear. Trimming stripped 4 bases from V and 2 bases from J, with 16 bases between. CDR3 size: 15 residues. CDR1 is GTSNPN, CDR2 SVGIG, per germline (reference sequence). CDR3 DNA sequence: TGTGCCTGGACTGCGAGCGACGGCCTCACAGATACGCAGTATTTT. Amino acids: CAWTASDGLTDTQYF.

The CDR3 coding sequence is TGCGCCAGCAGCCAAGGCCGGAGAAGCTCCTACAATGAGCAGTTCTTC. Residues: CASSQGRRSSYNEQFF. This chain links TRBV4-3 with TRBJ2-1; no definite D call. The CDR3 extends over 16 amino acids. Trimming pared 1 base from V and 0 bases from J, leaving 10 bases between. The germline gives CDR1 LGHNA, CDR2 YSLEER.

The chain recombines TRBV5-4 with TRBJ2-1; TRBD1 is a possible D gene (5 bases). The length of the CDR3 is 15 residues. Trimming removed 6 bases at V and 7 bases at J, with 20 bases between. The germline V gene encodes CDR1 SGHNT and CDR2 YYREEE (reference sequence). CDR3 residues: CASTLGPLAPNEQFF. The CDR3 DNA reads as TGTGCCAGCACCCTGGGGCCCTTGGCGCCGAATGAGCAGTTCTTC.

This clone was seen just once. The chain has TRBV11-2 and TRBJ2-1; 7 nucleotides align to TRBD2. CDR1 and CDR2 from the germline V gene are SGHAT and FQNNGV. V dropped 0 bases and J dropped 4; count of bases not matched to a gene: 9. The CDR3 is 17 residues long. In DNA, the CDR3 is TGTGCCAGCAGCTTAGATGCGCCTAGCGGATTATACAATGAGCAGTTCTTC. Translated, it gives CASSLDAPSGLYNEQFF.

The CDR3 coding sequence is TGTGCCACCGACAAGGGAGCCAATGAGCAGTTCTTC. Residues: CATDKGANEQFF. The chain has TRBV19 and TRBJ2-1; the D gene is possibly TRBD2 (5 bases). CDR1 and CDR2 from the germline V gene are LNHDA and SQIVND (reference sequence). The CDR3 length is 12 residues. V lost 10 bases and J lost 6, with 13 bases in between. The full variable domain, with the rest looked up from reference TRBV19 and TRBJ2-1, is DGGITQSPKYLFRKEGQNVTLSCEQNLNHDAMYWYRQDPGQGLRLIYYSQIVNDFQKGDIAEGYSVSREKKESFPLTVTSAQKNPTAFYLCATDKGANEQFFGPGTRLTVL.

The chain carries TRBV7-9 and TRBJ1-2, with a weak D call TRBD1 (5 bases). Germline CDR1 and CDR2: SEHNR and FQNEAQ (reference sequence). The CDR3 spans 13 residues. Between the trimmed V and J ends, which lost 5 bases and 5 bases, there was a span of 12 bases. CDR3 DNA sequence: TGTGCCAGCAGCGGCGACAGACAGTATGGCTACACCTTC. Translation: CASSGDRQYGYTF.

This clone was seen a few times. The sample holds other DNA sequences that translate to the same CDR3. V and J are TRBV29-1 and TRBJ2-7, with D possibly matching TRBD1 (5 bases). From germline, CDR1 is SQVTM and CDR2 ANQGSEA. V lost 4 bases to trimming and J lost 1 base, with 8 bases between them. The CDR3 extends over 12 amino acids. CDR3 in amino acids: CSVVAGSYEQYF. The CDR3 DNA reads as TGCAGCGTTGTGGCAGGGTCCTACGAGCAGTACTTC.

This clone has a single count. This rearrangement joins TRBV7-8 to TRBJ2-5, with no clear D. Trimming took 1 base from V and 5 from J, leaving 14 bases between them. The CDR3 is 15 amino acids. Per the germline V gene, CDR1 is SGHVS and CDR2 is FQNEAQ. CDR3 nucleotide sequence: TGTGCCAGCAGCTTAGTGGCTATATTAGGGGAGACCCAGTACTTC. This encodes CASSLVAILGETQYF.

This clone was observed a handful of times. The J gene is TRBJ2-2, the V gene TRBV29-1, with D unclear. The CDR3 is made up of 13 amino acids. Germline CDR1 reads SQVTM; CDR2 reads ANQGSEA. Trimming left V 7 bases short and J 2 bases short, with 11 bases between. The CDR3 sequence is CSAPFGNTGELFF. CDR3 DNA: TGCAGCGCCCCGTTCGGAAACACCGGGGAGCTGTTTTTT.